The entry below describes one T cell receptor beta chain. Per germline, CDR1 LGHDT and CDR2 YNNKEL (reference sequence). V lost 4 bases and J lost 2, with 18 bases in between. CDR3 length: 17 residues. Methods used by the authors: Amplified reference gene primers provided the basis for estimating nucleated cell counts. The repertoire was sequenced with immunoSEQ multiplex PCR; TCRdb's copy has only in-frame clones and lacks some. D and trimming come from the DNA, and the V and J calls and clone size come from that table. The table lists under 95,000 clones, about 80% of them singletons. The data derive from a study of blood T cell repertoires in COVID-19. The overall study: Sources were T cells, B-cell-depleted T cells, or PBMCs; the material itself was cDNA or gDNA.

The V and J genes are TRBV3-1 (or the pseudogene TRBV3-2) and TRBJ2-1; possible D gene TRBD2, 5 bases. Sequencing was done on a sample of peripheral blood. The receptor was derived from a man aged 45-65 years with active or convalescent COVID-19. This CDR3 is CASSPPGRGLPYNEQFF. The CDR3 DNA follows: TGTGCCAGCAGCCCTCCGGGGAGAGGTCTACCCTACAATGAGCAGTTCTTC.